Below, 19 T cell receptor beta chains from the same sample are listed, as sequenced in a study of T cell responses to AZD1222 COVID-19 vaccine. Profiled with immunoSEQ multiplex PCR; TCRdb holds only in-frame clones, not every one. The sample lists 110,000 or so clones; more than 70% were seen once. The sample was peripheral blood, taken 28 days after the second AZD1222 dose. The source is an adult who received the AZD1222 COVID-19 vaccine.

The chain combines TRBV6-4 with TRBJ2-5; 8 bases align to TRBD1. The ends lost 7 bases at V and 6 bases at J; junction bases unmatched: 13. The germline V gene encodes CDR1 MRHNA and CDR2 SNTAGT. The CDR3 totals 15 residues. CDR3 protein: CASNATGAQGKTQYF. In DNA form, the CDR3 reads TGTGCCAGCAACGCGACAGGGGCCCAGGGAAAGACCCAGTACTTC.

The chain employs TRBV3-1 (or the pseudogene TRBV3-2) and TRBJ1-2; D gene uncertain. This CDR3 comprises 13 residues. V was shortened by 6 bases and J by 4 bases, with 12 bases between the two germline ends. Germline-derived CDR1 and CDR2 are LGHDT and YNNKEL (reference sequence). CDR3: CASREIGGYGYTF. As DNA, the CDR3 is TGTGCCAGCAGGGAGATAGGTGGCTATGGCTACACCTTC.

The chain recombines TRBV3-1 (or the pseudogene TRBV3-2) with TRBJ1-5, with D uncertain. The CDR3 extends over 16 amino acids. V lost 0 bases, J lost 1 base, and 10 bases lay in between. Germline V lookup: CDR1 LGHDT, CDR2 YNNKEL (reference sequence). The CDR3 is CASSQDKGKSNQPQHF. In DNA form, the CDR3 reads TGTGCCAGCAGCCAAGATAAAGGGAAGAGCAATCAGCCCCAGCATTTT.

This clone was seen once. The chain has TRBV12-3 or TRBV12-4 and TRBJ2-7; D gene unclear. Trimming stripped 1 base from V and 2 bases from J, with 6 bases between. CDR3 length: 13 amino acids. CDR3: CASSLETAYEQYF. The CDR3 coding sequence is TGTGCCAGCAGTTTAGAAACAGCCTACGAGCAGTACTTC.

This chain uses TRBV5-6 with TRBJ1-1; 7 bases match TRBD1. The germline CDR1 and CDR2 sequences are SGHDT and YYEEEE. Losses at the gene ends were 2 bases for V and 1 base for J; bases not matched to a gene: 5. The CDR3 covers 15 residues. Here the CDR3 DNA reads TGTGCCAGCAGCTTTACGACAGGGTCGAACACTGAAGCTTTCTTT. Amino acid sequence: CASSFTTGSNTEAFF.

This clone was observed a few times. This chain links TRBV7-3 with TRBJ2-1; D ambiguous. Between the trimmed V and J ends, which lost 1 base and 8 bases, there was a span of 6 bases. The CDR3 consists of 12 residues. Germline lookup yields CDR1 SGHTA and CDR2 FQGTGA. CDR3 amino acids: CASSLSPHEQFF. In DNA, the CDR3 is TGTGCCAGCAGCTTAAGTCCTCATGAGCAGTTCTTC.

The V call is TRBV28, the J call TRBJ1-2; unclear D gene. The germline V gene encodes CDR1 MDHEN and CDR2 SYDVKM. CDR3 length: 11 residues. V lost 2 bases and J lost 7, with 5 bases in between. As DNA, the CDR3 is TGTGCCAGCAGTTTAGCGCGTGGCTACACCTTC. Translation gives CASSLARGYTF.

The J gene is TRBJ1-2, the V gene TRBV3-1 (or the pseudogene TRBV3-2); D is undetermined. CDR1 is LGHDT and CDR2 is YNNKEL in the germline V gene (reference sequence). The V end was cut by 4 bases, the J end by 2 bases, with 8 bases between. This CDR3 region has 13 residues. Here the CDR3 reads CASSPFPNYGYTF. The CDR3 DNA reads TGTGCCAGCAGCCCTTTTCCCAACTATGGCTACACCTTC.

This sequence joins TRBV10-3 and TRBJ1-5; D possibly corresponds to TRBD1 (6 bases). Germline assignment: CDR1 ENHRY and CDR2 SYGVKD. Trimming stripped 10 bases from V and 0 bases from J, with 16 bases between. The CDR3 consists of 15 residues. The CDR3 region has the DNA TGTGCCACAACCCAGACAGGATATAGCAATCAGCCCCAGCATTTT. It translates to CATTQTGYSNQPQHF.

The chain couples TRBV12-3 or TRBV12-4 to TRBJ1-1; D is possibly TRBD1 (5 bases). The CDR3 runs to 12 residues. The ends were cut back, 6 bases at V and 11 bases at J, with 16 bases in the middle. The CDR3 DNA reads TGTGCCAGCAGGGACGTGGGGGGAAAGGCTTTCTTT. Its protein is CASRDVGGKAFF.

V usage is TRBV23-1 and J usage is TRBJ2-7; 7 positions agree with TRBD1. TRBV23-1 is designated an ORF whose function remains uncertain. Unmatched junction bases numbered 7, after V lost 0 bases and J lost 2 bases. This CDR3 spans 16 amino acids. CDR3: CASSQSRDSVTYEQYF. Written as DNA, the CDR3 is TGCGCCAGCAGTCAATCCAGGGACAGCGTCACCTACGAGCAGTACTTC.

The rearrangement links TRBV28 to TRBJ2-7; 11 positions agree with TRBD2. The CDR3 totals 15 residues. Unmatched junction bases numbered 9, after V lost 4 bases and J lost 7 bases. Germline assignment: CDR1 MDHEN and CDR2 SYDVKM. Written as DNA, the CDR3 is TGTGCCAGCAGTTCCCCGACTAGCGGGACGAGGGAGCAGTACTTC. Its protein is CASSSPTSGTREQYF. The variable domain in full, with the rest retrieved from reference TRBV28 and TRBJ2-7, is DVKVTQSSRYLVKRTGEKVFLECVQDMDHENMFWYRQDPGLGLRLIYFSYDVKMKEKGDIPEGYSVSREKKERFSLILESASTNQTSMYLCASSSPTSGTREQYFGPGTRLTVT.

The V and J genes are TRBV6-1 and TRBJ1-2; tentatively, D is TRBD1 (6 bases). CDR1 and CDR2 (germline): MNHNS, SASEGT. Trimming stripped 3 bases from V and 4 bases from J, with 12 bases between. The CDR3 runs to 14 residues. The CDR3 region has the DNA TGTGCCAGCAGTGAGGGGAGGGGGGTCTATGGCTACACCTTC. Protein: CASSEGRGVYGYTF.

The V gene is TRBV7-9, the J gene TRBJ1-2; 7 bases are a match to TRBD1. CDR3 length equals 16 residues. CDR1 and CDR2 from the germline V gene are SEHNR and FQNEAQ (reference sequence). V was pared by 1 base and J by 5 bases, with 10 bases of the junction left unmatched. In nucleotides, the CDR3 is TGTGCCAGCAGCTTAGGCGTGGAGGGGGCCTGGTATGGCTACACCTTC. Its protein is CASSLGVEGAWYGYTF. Full variable domain (outside the CDR3, taken from reference TRBV7-9 and TRBJ1-2): DTGVSQNPRHKITKRGQNVTFRCDPISEHNRLYWYRQTLGQGPEFLTYFQNEAQLEKSRLLSDRFSAERPKGSFSTLEIQRTEQGDSAMYLCASSLGVEGAWYGYTFGSGTRLTVV.

This chain joins TRBV30 and TRBJ1-5; D is uncertain. The V gene's germline CDR1 is GTSNPN and CDR2 SVGIG (reference sequence). The V end was cut by 2 bases, the J end by 6 bases, with 11 bases between. CDR3 length: 13 residues. Written as DNA, the CDR3 is TGTGCCTGGAGTATCGCAGGTGCTCAGCCCCAGCATTTT. Its translation: CAWSIAGAQPQHF.

This rearrangement joins TRBV24-1 to TRBJ2-3; D may be TRBD2 (6 bases). This CDR3 has 18 residues. Looked up from germline, CDR1 is KGHDR and CDR2 is SFDVKD. Trimming stripped 2 bases from V and 3 bases from J, with 20 bases between. The CDR3 sequence: CATSDSYEEGIRTDTQYF. The CDR3 coding sequence is TGTGCCACCAGTGATTCATATGAGGAGGGGATAAGAACAGATACGCAGTATTTT.

The V gene is TRBV5-1, the J gene TRBJ2-3; 10 bases align to TRBD2. This CDR3 contains 17 residues. The germline V gene encodes CDR1 SGHRS and CDR2 YFSETQ. J gave up 1 base and V 4 bases, and 9 bases lay outside the gene matches. CDR3: CASSGTSERGGTDTQYF. The CDR3 bases are TGCGCCAGCAGCGGGACTAGCGAGAGAGGGGGCACAGATACGCAGTATTTT.

The rearrangement joins TRBV9 to TRBJ1-1, with a weak D call TRBD1 (5 bases). The CDR3 length is 13 residues. Germline V gene data show CDR1 as SGDLS and CDR2 as YYNGEE. V was trimmed by 0 bases and J by 5 bases, leaving 8 bases between them. The CDR3 coding sequence is TGTGCCAGCAGCGTAGCAGGGTATACTGAAGCTTTCTTT. It is translated as CASSVAGYTEAFF.

This clone has just one count. The chain has TRBV7-9 and TRBJ1-5; tentative D call: TRBD1 (6 bases). The CDR3 contains 13 residues. V lost 1 base and J 7 bases, leaving 8 bases between the germline ends. Per germline, CDR1 SEHNR and CDR2 FQNEAQ (reference sequence). CDR3: CASSLGQAQPQHF. The CDR3 bases are TGTGCCAGCAGCTTAGGACAGGCCCAGCCCCAGCATTTT.